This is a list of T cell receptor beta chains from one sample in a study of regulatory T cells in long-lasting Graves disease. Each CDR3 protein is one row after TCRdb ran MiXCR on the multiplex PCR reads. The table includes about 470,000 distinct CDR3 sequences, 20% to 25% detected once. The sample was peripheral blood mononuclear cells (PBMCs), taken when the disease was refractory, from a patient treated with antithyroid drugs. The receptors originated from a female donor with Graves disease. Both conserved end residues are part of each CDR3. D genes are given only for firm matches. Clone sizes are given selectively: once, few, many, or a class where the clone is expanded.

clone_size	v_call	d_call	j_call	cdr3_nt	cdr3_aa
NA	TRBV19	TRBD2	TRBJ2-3	TGTGCCAGTAGTATGGCGGGAGTGTTTACAGATACGCAGTATTTT	CASSMAGVFTDTQYF
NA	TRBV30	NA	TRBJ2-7	TGTGCCTGGAGTGAGGGTGTAGGCTACGAGCAGTACTTC	CAWSEGVGYEQYF
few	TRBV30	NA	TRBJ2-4	TGTGCCTGGAGTTCAGGGGTGAAAAACATTCAGTACTTC	CAWSSGVKNIQYF
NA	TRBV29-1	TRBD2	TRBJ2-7	TGCAGCGTTGAAGGTATTAGCGGGAGCGCCTACGAGCAGTACTTC	CSVEGISGSAYEQYF
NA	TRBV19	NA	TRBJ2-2	TGTGCCAGTAGTATCCTCCCTCAAAGCGCCGGGGAGCTGTTTTTT	CASSILPQSAGELFF
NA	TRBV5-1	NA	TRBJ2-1	TGCGCCAGCAGGGGAGAAAGCTCCTACAATGAGCAGTTCTTC	CASRGESSYNEQFF
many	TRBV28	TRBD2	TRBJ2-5	TGTGCCAGCAGTGGGGGAGTGTGGGGACTAGGAGAGACCCAGTACTTC	CASSGGVWGLGETQYF
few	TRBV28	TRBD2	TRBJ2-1	TGTGCCAGCAGCCCCTCGGGACTAACTACGGATGAGCAGTTCTTC	CASSPSGLTTDEQFF
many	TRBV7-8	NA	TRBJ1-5	TGTGCCAGCAGCCCCTCGAGGGAGGGATATAGCAATCAGCCCCAGCATTTT	CASSPSREGYSNQPQHF
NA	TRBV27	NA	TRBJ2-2	TGTGCCTCAAGGGCATGGGTGAACACCGGGGAGCTGTTTTTT	CASRAWVNTGELFF
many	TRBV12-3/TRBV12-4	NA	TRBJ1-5	TGTGCCAGCAGTTTTACCCCGACAGGCAATCAGCCCCAGCATTTT	CASSFTPTGNQPQHF
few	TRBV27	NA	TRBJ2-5	TGTGCCAGCAGTCCGACCGACGGAACGGAGGAGACCCAGTACTTC	CASSPTDGTEETQYF
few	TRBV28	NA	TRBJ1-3	TGTGCCAGCAGCTTAAGATTGGACAGCACTGGAAACACCATATATTTT	CASSLRLDSTGNTIYF
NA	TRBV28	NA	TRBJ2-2	TGTGCCAGCAGTTTTCCCGGGCACCACACCGGGGAGCTGTTTTTT	CASSFPGHHTGELFF
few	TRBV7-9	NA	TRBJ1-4	TGTGCCAGCAGCTTCGGAGGGTCGACCCACAAAAATGAAAAACTGTTTTTT	CASSFGGSTHKNEKLFF
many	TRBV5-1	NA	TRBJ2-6	TGTGCCAGCAGCTTAGATGGGGCCAACGTCCTGACTTTC	CASSLDGANVLTF
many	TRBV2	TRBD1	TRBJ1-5	TGTGCCAGCAGGGGGACAGAATCTTATAGCAATCAGCCCCAGCATTTT	CASRGTESYSNQPQHF
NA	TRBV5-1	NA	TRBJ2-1	TGCGCCAGCAGTGTAGGTAGCGATTCCTACAATGAGCAGTTCTTC	CASSVGSDSYNEQFF
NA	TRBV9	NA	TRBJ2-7	TGTGCCAGCAGCGTAGGGGGATCAAGAACGTTGTACGAGCAGTACTTC	CASSVGGSRTLYEQYF
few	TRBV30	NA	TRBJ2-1	TGTGCCTGGAGTGAGGCCGGGGTGCAGTTCTTC	CAWSEAGVQFF
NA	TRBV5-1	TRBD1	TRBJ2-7	TGCGCCAGCAGCTTGGCGACAGGGGATCCCTACGAGCAGTACTTC	CASSLATGDPYEQYF
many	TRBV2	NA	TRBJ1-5	TGTGCCAGCAGGCCAACCCAGGGAGGGAATCAGCCCCAGCATTTT	CASRPTQGGNQPQHF
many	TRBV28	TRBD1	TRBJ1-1	TGTGCCAGCAGTTTTGGTGAGGGGGCTCGCGTGATGAACACTGAAGCTTTCTTT	CASSFGEGARVMNTEAFF
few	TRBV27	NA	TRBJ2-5	TGTGCCACCTCAAGGGCCGGGGGCGAGACCCAGTACTTC	CATSRAGGETQYF
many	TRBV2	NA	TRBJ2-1	TGTGCCAGCACCCACAGGAGCTCCTACAATGAGCAGTTCTTC	CASTHRSSYNEQFF
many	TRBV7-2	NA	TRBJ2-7	TGTGCCAGCAGCAGTAGCGGTTTGAGCTCCTACGAGCAGTACTTC	CASSSSGLSSYEQYF
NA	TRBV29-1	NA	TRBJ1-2	TGCAGCGTTGATCTAACGGAGCTAGGCTATGGCTACACCTTC	CSVDLTELGYGYTF
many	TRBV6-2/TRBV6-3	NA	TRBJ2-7	TGTGCCAGCATGAGGACCTCCTACGAGCAGTACTTC	CASMRTSYEQYF
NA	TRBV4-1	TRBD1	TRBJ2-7	TGCGCCAGCAGCCAAGATAAGGACAGGGGGCCCAACGAGCAGTACTTC	CASSQDKDRGPNEQYF
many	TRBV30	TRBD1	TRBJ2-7	TGTGCCTGGTCCGGGACAGACTCCTACGAGCAGTACTTC	CAWSGTDSYEQYF
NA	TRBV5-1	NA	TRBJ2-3	TGCGCCAGCAGCCTTGGCCGGCGTACAGATACGCAGTATTTT	CASSLGRRTDTQYF
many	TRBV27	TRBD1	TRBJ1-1	TGTGCCAGCAGTTGGGACAGATTTGCTGAAGCTTTCTTT	CASSWDRFAEAFF
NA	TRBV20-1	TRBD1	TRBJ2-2	TGCAGTGCTACCACCTTTGACAGGGGGAACACCGGGGAGCTGTTTTTT	CSATTFDRGNTGELFF
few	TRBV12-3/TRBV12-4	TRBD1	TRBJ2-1	TGTGCCAGCACCCGGACAGGGACCTACAATGAGCAGTTCTTC	CASTRTGTYNEQFF
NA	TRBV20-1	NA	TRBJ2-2	TGCAGTGCTAGAGTTGCGAACACCGGGGAGCTGTTTTTT	CSARVANTGELFF
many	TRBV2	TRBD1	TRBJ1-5	TGTGCCAGCAGATCGACAGGGGGCGCGGGTCAGCCCCAGCATTTT	CASRSTGGAGQPQHF
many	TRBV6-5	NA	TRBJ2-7	TGTGCCAGCAGTTACGTATTCGGGGGCGGAATGTACGAGCAGTACTTC	CASSYVFGGGMYEQYF
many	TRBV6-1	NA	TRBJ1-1	TGTGCCAGCAGCTTCTGGGGGGCGGGAAACACTGAAGCTTTCTTT	CASSFWGAGNTEAFF
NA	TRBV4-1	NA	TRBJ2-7	TGCGCCAGCAGCCAAGATGGGGGAGGCGCGAGCTCCTACGAGCAGTACTTC	CASSQDGGGASSYEQYF